The T cell receptor (beta chain) described here comes from a study of T cell changes during pregnancy in multiple sclerosis (dated by TCRdb to the late 2010s). About the full investigation: The study looked at changes in the T cell repertoire across pregnancy in women with multiple sclerosis.

In the case of this clone: Its recognized antigen is unknown. One base away there is no much larger clone; base qualities are not given.

The method behind the library was the immunoSEQ multiplex PCR assay. In TCRdb, the immuneACCESS table is reduced to in-frame sequences with V and J assigned. These tables do not hold every clone; where another copy was compared, an unresolved V gene accounts for under half, and the others remain unexplained. The sample table shows roughly 60,000 clones, and approximately 92% are seen once. The leading ten clones occupy 1.4% of the sample. At the junction V is shortened by 5 bases and J by 1 base, with 14 bases in between. As encoded in the germline V gene, CDR1 is MNHEY while CDR2 is SVGAGI. The CDR3 has 15 amino acids, counting the end cysteine and phenylalanine. Solely the CDR3 DNA is kept, with 45 bases framed from the first base.

This sequence originates from a female donor with multiple sclerosis, enrolled in a pregnancy study. This material consisted of peripheral blood, taken in the second trimester of pregnancy. The rearrangement combines TRBV6-5 with TRBJ2-5; a tentative D call is TRBD1 (5 bases match). For the CDR3, the sequence is CASSTPGRAQETQYF. The nucleotide sequence reads as follows: TGTGCCAGCAGTACGCCCGGCAGGGCCCAAGAGACCCAGTACTTC.